What follows are 10 T cell receptor beta chains derived from one specimen sequenced in a study of T cells in Graves' hyperthyroidism and ophthalmopathy. RNA transcripts yielded amplified TCR beta CDR3 regions. TCR CDR3 regions were first amplified by RT-PCR with HTBI primers. TCRdb analysed the multiplex PCR reads with MiXCR anew, one entry per CDR3 protein. This sample has approximately 150,000 distinct CDR3 sequences, with about 9% found just once. The sequencing input was blood. These receptor sequences come from a woman aged 18-29 years with Graves' hyperthyroidism that later progressed to Graves' ophthalmopathy.

This clonotype was observed at least ten times. The chain employs TRBV12-3 or TRBV12-4 and TRBJ1-1; D unclear. V was shortened by 1 base and J by 1 base, with 10 bases between the two germline ends. This CDR3 has 15 amino acids. This CDR3 reads CASSLDWERNTEAFF. The CDR3 DNA sequence: TGTGCCAGCAGTTTAGACTGGGAGAGGAACACTGAAGCTTTCTTT.

This clonotype was counted at least ten times. The chain recombines TRBV18 with TRBJ2-1, with 10 bases aligning to TRBD2. V lost 1 base and J lost 7; bases outside the gene matches: 13. Germline-derived CDR1 and CDR2 are KGHSH and LQKENI. This CDR3 spans 18 amino acids. This CDR3 reads CASSPQSSGGTYGNEQFF. Here the CDR3 DNA reads TGTGCCAGCTCACCACAGTCTAGCGGGGGAACCTATGGGAATGAGCAGTTCTTC.

This clonotype was counted many times. The genes are TRBV3-1 and TRBJ1-2, with D possibly matching TRBD1 (5 bases). V was shortened by 3 bases and J by 4 bases, with 12 bases between the two germline ends. Germline CDR1 is LGHDT and CDR2 is YNNKEL (reference sequence). The CDR3 is 14 residues long. CDR3 region: CASSHLQGGYGYTF. Written as DNA, the CDR3 is TGTGCCAGCAGCCATCTTCAGGGTGGCTATGGCTACACCTTC.

In its sample, this clonotype was seen many times. V is TRBV6-1 and J is TRBJ1-5, with 7 bases lining up with TRBD1. In germline, CDR1 is MNHNS, CDR2 SASEGT. With 8 bases clipped from V and 0 bases from J, the junction kept 7 bases outside the gene matches. The CDR3 runs to 15 residues. CDR3 sequence reads: CASRDRGYSNQPQHF. Written as DNA, the CDR3 is TGTGCCAGCCGGGACAGAGGTTATAGCAATCAGCCCCAGCATTTT.

This clonotype appeared many times. The rearrangement uses TRBV6-1 and TRBJ1-2; perhaps TRBD1 as D (5 bases). Between the trimmed V and J ends, which lost 3 bases and 2 bases, there was a span of 16 bases. The CDR3 is 16 amino acids. Germline CDR1 and CDR2: MNHNS and SASEGT. This CDR3 reads CASSDYGKGRNYGYTF. The CDR3 region has the DNA TGTGCCAGCAGTGATTACGGGAAGGGACGGAACTATGGCTACACCTTC.

Ten or more counts support this clonotype. V and J are TRBV19 and TRBJ1-2; D unclear. CDR3 size: 15 residues. The V end lost 5 bases, the J end lost 1 base, and 14 bases lay between the germline ends. Germline V CDR1 and CDR2: LNHDA, SQIVND (reference sequence). The CDR3 DNA reads as TGTGCCAGTAGTCCCAGTGGTCGGGATAACTATGGCTACACCTTC. Translated: CASSPSGRDNYGYTF. Complete variable domain (other parts from reference TRBV19 and TRBJ1-2): DGGITQSPKYLFRKEGQNVTLSCEQNLNHDAMYWYRQDPGQGLRLIYYSQIVNDFQKGDIAEGYSVSREKKESFPLTVTSAQKNPTAFYLCASSPSGRDNYGYTFGSGTRLTVV.

This clonotype has ten or more counts. The chain carries TRBV6-2 or TRBV6-3 and TRBJ2-1; D not certain. Germline V gene data show CDR1 as MNHEY and CDR2 as SVGEGT. The V end was cut by 7 bases, the J end by 0 bases, with 13 bases between. The CDR3 sequence is 15 residues long. The CDR3 DNA sequence: TGTGCCAGCACTAAGGTGGGAAGCTCCTACAATGAGCAGTTCTTC. Protein product: CASTKVGSSYNEQFF.

This clonotype occurred many times. J is TRBJ2-7 and V is TRBV6-1; 14 bases match TRBD2. Germline assignment: CDR1 MNHNS and CDR2 SASEGT. The CDR3 runs to 14 residues. J gave up 6 bases and V 10 bases, and 8 bases lay outside the gene matches. DNA of the CDR3: TGTGCCACAAGGACTAGCGGGAGGATCGGCGAGCAGTACTTC. This encodes CATRTSGRIGEQYF.

The chain links TRBV4-1 to TRBJ1-1; D uncertain. The V gene lost 3 bases and the J gene lost 4 bases, with 12 bases spanning the gap. The CDR3 has 14 amino acids. CDR1 and CDR2 from the germline V gene are MGHRA and YSYEKL. CDR3 amino acids: CASSQLNIGTEAFF. Here the CDR3 DNA reads TGCGCCAGCAGCCAGTTAAACATCGGCACTGAAGCTTTCTTT.

The genes are TRBV20-1 and TRBJ2-1, with no clear D. Germline V gene data show CDR1 as DFQATT and CDR2 as SNEGSKA (reference sequence). CDR3 length: 11 residues. V was cut by 3 bases and J by 5 bases, with 5 bases left in between. CDR3 sequence reads: CSARWDNEQFF. The CDR3, as DNA: TGCAGTGCTAGGTGGGACAATGAGCAGTTCTTC.